The 23 T cell receptor beta chains reported below all come from one sample, sequenced in a study of blood T cell repertoires in COVID-19. Some clones are missing from TCRdb's copy, which holds only in-frame ones; the method was immunoSEQ multiplex PCR. The sample carries under 120,000 clones, around 84% recorded once. The sample consisted of peripheral blood. The receptors here all came from a human donor in a cohort sampled during active COVID-19.

V and J are TRBV19 and TRBJ2-7; D is unresolved. V was trimmed by 5 bases and J by 4 bases, leaving 15 bases between them. CDR1 LNHDA and CDR2 SQIVND come from the germline V gene (reference sequence). This CDR3 has 14 amino acids. CDR3 in amino acids: CASSDSQWLYEQYF. The CDR3 coding sequence is TGTGCCAGTAGTGATAGCCAGTGGTTATACGAGCAGTACTTC.

CDR3 nucleotides: TGTGCCACCAGTGATTCCGGGACTAGGGGCGAGCAGTACTTC. Protein sequence: CATSDSGTRGEQYF. The chain has TRBV24-1 and TRBJ2-7; 8 nucleotides line up with TRBD2. The junction had 5 bases not matched to a gene; V was cut back by 2 bases and J by 6 bases. CDR3 length: 14 residues. From germline, CDR1 is KGHDR and CDR2 SFDVKD.

V gene TRBV5-1 combines with J gene TRBJ1-1, with a tentative D call TRBD1 (6 bases). The length of the CDR3 is 13 residues. CDR1 and CDR2 (germline): SGHRS, YFSETQ. Trimming removed 2 bases at V and 7 bases at J, with 12 bases between. The CDR3 DNA is TGCGCCAGCAGCTTTAGGCAGGGGCTTGAAGCTTTCTTT. Translation gives CASSFRQGLEAFF.

The rearrangement links TRBV19 to TRBJ2-1, with 7 bases fitting TRBD1. The germline gives CDR1 LNHDA, CDR2 SQIVND (reference sequence). With 5 bases clipped from V and 6 bases from J, the junction kept 10 bases outside the gene matches. This CDR3 region has 15 residues. CDR3: CASSESGTVFNEQFF. The CDR3 region has the DNA TGTGCCAGTAGTGAGTCCGGGACAGTATTCAATGAGCAGTTCTTC.

This clone was found a few times. The rearrangement links TRBV14 to TRBJ2-5, with D perhaps TRBD1 (6 bases). The ends were cut back, 4 bases at V and 4 bases at J, with 19 bases in the middle. The length of the CDR3 is 16 residues. Germline values: CDR1 SGHDN, CDR2 FVKESK. Written as DNA, the CDR3 is TGTGCCAGCAGCCCGGTAAGGCAGGGGCTGGGAGAGACCCAGTACTTC. Its protein product is CASSPVRQGLGETQYF.

This clone turned up a few times. The gene calls are TRBV5-1 and TRBJ1-2; D gene ambiguous. The CDR3 loop spans 15 amino acids. Germline V gene lookup returns CDR1 SGHRS and CDR2 YFSETQ. Deletions cut 4 bases from V and 4 bases from J, with 17 bases between. CDR3 in DNA: TGCGCCAGCAGCCCCGGGGAGACGAATTTCTATGGCTACACCTTC. Translating gives CASSPGETNFYGYTF.

The CDR3 protein is CAIARTSGSTDTQYF. The DNA of the CDR3 is TGTGCCATCGCCCGGACTAGCGGGAGCACAGATACGCAGTATTTT. The chain uses TRBV10-3 and TRBJ2-3, with 11 nucleotides matching TRBD2. Trimming took 8 bases from V and 0 from J; bases not matched to a gene: 4. This CDR3 is 15 amino acids long. The germline gives CDR1 ENHRY, CDR2 SYGVKD.

The chain is built from TRBV3-1 (or the pseudogene TRBV3-2) and TRBJ2-1, with 10 positions matching TRBD1. Germline CDR1 is LGHDT and CDR2 is YNNKEL (reference sequence). The CDR3 is 17 amino acids. Trimming took 2 bases from V and 0 from J; bases not matched to a gene: 4. The DNA for the CDR3 is TGTGCCAGCAGCCAAAGACAGGGGGCCCTCTCCTACAATGAGCAGTTCTTC. As protein: CASSQRQGALSYNEQFF.

V gene TRBV28 combines with J gene TRBJ1-1, with D possibly matching TRBD1 (6 bases). The CDR3 runs 15 residues. Germline-derived CDR1 and CDR2 are MDHEN and SYDVKM. Between the trimmed V and J ends, which lost 4 bases and 2 bases, there was a span of 14 bases. CDR3 sequence (DNA): TGTGCCAGCAGTTCCATGCAGGGGTATAACACTGAAGCTTTCTTT. It codes for CASSSMQGYNTEAFF.

In this sample, this clone turned up a few times. The J gene is TRBJ1-5, the V gene TRBV28, with a possible D match to TRBD1 (5 bases). V lost 2 bases and J lost 2, with 7 bases in between. The CDR3 has 14 amino acids. Germline V gene sequence: CDR1 MDHEN, CDR2 SYDVKM. CDR3 sequence: CASSLPRGNQPQHF. The CDR3 bases are TGTGCCAGCAGTTTACCCAGGGGCAATCAGCCCCAGCATTTT.

There are many counts of this clone. This chain joins TRBV3-1 (or the pseudogene TRBV3-2) and TRBJ2-1, with 9 bases fitting TRBD2. The V gene's germline CDR1 is LGHDT and CDR2 YNNKEL (reference sequence). J was trimmed by 8 bases and V by 5 bases; bases with no gene match: 10. The CDR3 totals 15 residues. CDR3 coding DNA: TGTGCCAGCAGCAGGGGACTAGCAAGTATCGATGAGCAGTTCTTC. Translated, it gives CASSRGLASIDEQFF.

This chain joins TRBV7-2 and TRBJ1-2; TRBD1 might be the D (6 bases). From germline, CDR1 is SGHTA and CDR2 FQGNSA. The V end was cut by 3 bases, the J end by 7 bases, with 12 bases between. The CDR3 loop spans 13 amino acids. CDR3: CASSLRGNSGYTF. CDR3 coding DNA: TGTGCCAGCAGCTTGAGGGGGAACAGTGGCTACACCTTC. The whole variable domain, remainder taken from reference TRBV7-2 and TRBJ1-2, is GAGVSQSPSNKVTEKGKDVELRCDPISGHTALYWYRQSLGQGLEFLIYFQGNSAPDKSGLPSDRFSAERTGGSVSTLTIQRTQQEDSAVYLCASSLRGNSGYTFGSGTRLTVV.

The CDR3 DNA reads as TGTGCCAGCAGGCCGTCAGGGGGCTCTGGCTACACCTTC. Protein sequence: CASRPSGGSGYTF. The chain couples TRBV6-5 to TRBJ1-2; 8 bases are a match to TRBD1. CDR3 length: 13 residues. J lost 7 bases, V lost 6 bases, and 7 bases had no gene match. Germline CDR1 reads MNHEY; CDR2 reads SVGAGI.

The chain employs TRBV3-1 (or the pseudogene TRBV3-2) and TRBJ2-5, with a weak D call TRBD1 (5 bases). Trimming took off 4 bases at V and 5 bases at J, with 8 bases between the two ends. The CDR3 runs to 12 residues. CDR1 is LGHDT and CDR2 is YNNKEL in the germline V gene (reference sequence). The CDR3 is CASSRGLETQYF. CDR3 coding DNA: TGTGCCAGCAGCCGGGGCCTGGAGACCCAGTACTTC.

The chain couples TRBV28 to TRBJ2-1; 12 bases align to TRBD2. The CDR3 contains 14 residues. Germline trimming cut 6 bases from V and 8 bases from J; bases unmatched to any gene: 5. The germline V gene has CDR1 MDHEN and CDR2 SYDVKM. The CDR3 DNA sequence: TGTGCCAGCAGGCGGACTAGCGGGATCGATGAGCAGTTCTTC. Translation gives CASRRTSGIDEQFF.

The chain carries TRBV11-2 and TRBJ2-5; no clear D gene. Germline V CDR1 and CDR2: SGHAT, FQNNGV. Trimming took 3 bases from V and 7 from J, leaving 18 bases between them. There are 15 residues in the CDR3. The CDR3 coding sequence is TGTGCCAGCAGCTTCCAGCACTCGGCTACGGGGACCCAGTACTTC. This gives the protein CASSFQHSATGTQYF.

The chain recombines TRBV7-9 with TRBJ2-7; D is unclear. Trimming took 0 bases from V and 2 from J, leaving 11 bases between them. The CDR3 totals 15 residues. Germline V CDR1 and CDR2: SEHNR, FQNEAQ (reference sequence). The CDR3 reads CASSLARGTPYEQYF. The CDR3 DNA reads as TGTGCCAGCAGCTTAGCGCGCGGTACTCCCTACGAGCAGTACTTC.

The chain is built from TRBV29-1 and TRBJ2-1; TRBD2 aligns across 7 bases. The CDR3 is made up of 15 amino acids. Per the germline V gene, CDR1 is SQVTM and CDR2 is ANQGSEA. V dropped 6 bases and J dropped 9; count of bases not matched to a gene: 17. The CDR3 loop is CSVAGFGGRSGEQFF. The CDR3 DNA is TGCAGCGTAGCTGGCTTTGGCGGGAGATCTGGTGAGCAGTTCTTC.

V usage is TRBV24-1 and J usage is TRBJ2-5, with TRBD1 matching 7 bases. V lost 7 bases, J lost 1 base, and 8 bases stayed unmatched. The length of the CDR3 is 15 residues. Germline V gene lookup returns CDR1 KGHDR and CDR2 SFDVKD. The CDR3 DNA sequence: TGTGCCACCAGCTTGACAGGGCTTACCCAAGAGACCCAGTACTTC. Its protein product is CATSLTGLTQETQYF.

This chain joins TRBV19 and TRBJ1-2; 7 bases fit TRBD1. This CDR3 is built from 12 residues. Germline V lookup: CDR1 LNHDA, CDR2 SQIVND (reference sequence). V lost 5 bases to trimming and J lost 5 bases; unmatched junction nucleotides: 2. CDR3 nucleotides: TGTGCCAGTAGTCAGGGGGAATATGGCTACACCTTC. As protein: CASSQGEYGYTF. Together with reference TRBV19 and TRBJ1-2, the CDR3 gives the full variable domain: DGGITQSPKYLFRKEGQNVTLSCEQNLNHDAMYWYRQDPGQGLRLIYYSQIVNDFQKGDIAEGYSVSREKKESFPLTVTSAQKNPTAFYLCASSQGEYGYTFGSGTRLTVV.

The chain recombines TRBV12-5 with TRBJ1-1; D not certain. The V gene's germline CDR1 is LGHNT and CDR2 FRNRAP. Trimming took 3 bases from V and 3 from J, leaving 8 bases between them. The CDR3 covers 13 residues. CDR3 protein: CASGLREDTEAFF. The CDR3 DNA reads TGTGCTAGTGGTTTACGGGAGGACACTGAAGCTTTCTTT.

This clone has only one observation. This chain links TRBV7-9 with TRBJ2-7, with D unclear. The CDR3 covers 12 residues. Trimming removed 3 bases at V and 6 bases at J, with 9 bases between. CDR1 is SEHNR and CDR2 is FQNEAQ in the germline V gene (reference sequence). The CDR3 protein is CASSFLTGEQYF. CDR3 DNA sequence: TGTGCCAGCAGCTTCTTAACGGGCGAGCAGTACTTC.

This CDR3 is CASSLGAGDPYEQYF. CDR3 sequence (DNA): TGTGCCAGCAGCTTGGGGGCGGGGGATCCCTACGAGCAGTACTTC. V is TRBV9 and J is TRBJ2-7, with D possibly TRBD2 on 7 matching bases. The germline V gene has CDR1 SGDLS and CDR2 YYNGEE. V was cut by 4 bases and J by 2 bases, with 16 bases left in between. The CDR3 covers 15 residues.